A single sample gave rise to the 18 T cell receptor beta chains below, sequenced in a study of human T cells and chemical hapten exposure. Time point described: pre-sensitization, week 0. Stated treatment: therapeutic diphenylcyclopropenone sensitization with weekly scalp DPC. TCRdb fed the RACE reads into MiXCR, producing one record per CDR3 protein. The sample records 270,000 or so distinct CDR3 sequences, roughly 7.4% being singletons. Sequenced here: whole blood, sampled in connection with sensitization to the hapten diphenylcyclopropenone (DPC). The receptors were sampled from a man in his late teens or twenties with alopecia areata. Some clones in this sample may be carry-over from other donors' samples.

J is TRBJ1-1 and V is TRBV7-9; D remains ambiguous. Trimming removed 6 bases at V and 5 bases at J, with 10 bases between. Germline V gene sequence: CDR1 SEHNR, CDR2 FQNEAQ (reference sequence). The CDR3 runs 12 residues. The CDR3 sequence is CASRNRGTEAFF. The CDR3, as DNA: TGTGCCAGCAGAAACCGGGGAACTGAAGCTTTCTTT.

This clonotype has just a few counts. J is TRBJ1-3 and V is TRBV29-1; D not resolved. V dropped 2 bases and J dropped 4 bases, with 6 bases sitting between them. Germline V gene sequence: CDR1 SQVTM, CDR2 ANQGSEA. The CDR3 is 12 residues long. The CDR3 loop is CSVETAGNTIYF. The DNA for the CDR3 is TGCAGCGTTGAAACAGCCGGAAACACCATATATTTT.

This clonotype was counted only a few times. The genes are TRBV6-6 and TRBJ2-1, with D maybe TRBD2 (6 bases). CDR3 size: 16 residues. V gave up 7 bases and J gave up 2 bases, with 18 bases separating them. CDR1 is MNHNY, CDR2 SVGAGI, per germline (reference sequence). CDR3 sequence: CASTWGVPPPYNEQFF. The CDR3 region has the DNA TGTGCCAGCACCTGGGGGGTACCCCCCCCCTACAATGAGCAGTTCTTC.

This clonotype was observed a handful of times. The genes are TRBV7-9 and TRBJ1-1; maybe TRBD1 (5 bases). In germline, CDR1 is SEHNR, CDR2 FQNEAQ (reference sequence). This CDR3 has 17 residues. Deletions cut 1 base from V and 2 bases from J, with 17 bases between. The CDR3 DNA is TGTGCCAGCAGCTTAGTGCAGTGGAGAGGGGTAAACACTGAAGCTTTCTTT. This gives the protein CASSLVQWRGVNTEAFF.

V gene TRBV20-1 combines with J gene TRBJ1-1; D remains unclear. The germline gives CDR1 DFQATT, CDR2 SNEGSKA (reference sequence). This CDR3 has 12 amino acids. Trimming shortened V by 5 bases and J by 4 bases, and 11 bases separated the two germline ends. The CDR3 sequence: CSARHGLTEAFF. The DNA of the CDR3 is TGCAGTGCTCGACACGGACTCACTGAAGCTTTCTTT.

For the CDR3, the DNA is TGTGCCAGCAGCTTTGGATCCGGACAGGGGGGAAATACGCAGTATTTT. Translating gives CASSFGSGQGGNTQYF. The J gene is TRBJ2-3, the V gene TRBV7-9; 10 nucleotides agree with TRBD1. The CDR3 runs 16 residues. The germline CDR1 and CDR2 sequences are SEHNR and FQNEAQ (reference sequence). V gave up 3 bases and J gave up 7 bases; unmatched junction bases: 10.

This clonotype was counted only a few times. V and J are TRBV5-5 and TRBJ1-5; the D gene is possibly TRBD1 (5 bases). The CDR3 is 15 amino acids. From germline, CDR1 is SGHKS and CDR2 YYEKEE (reference sequence). V was clipped by 4 bases and J by 0 bases, with 11 bases between them. This CDR3 is CASSPEGYSNQPQHF. The CDR3 bases are TGTGCCAGCAGCCCAGAGGGGTATAGCAATCAGCCCCAGCATTTT. The full variable domain, in which reference TRBV5-5 and TRBJ1-5 provide the parts outside the CDR3, is DAGVTQSPTHLIKTRGQQVTLRCSPISGHKSVSWYQQVLGQGPQFIFQYYEKEERGRGNFPDRFSARQFPNYSSELNVNALLLGDSALYLCASSPEGYSNQPQHFGDGTRLSIL.

The V call is TRBV7-9, the J call TRBJ1-6; D remains unclear. Trimming took 5 bases from V and 5 from J, leaving 16 bases between them. The CDR3 is 16 amino acids. Per germline, CDR1 SEHNR and CDR2 FQNEAQ (reference sequence). The CDR3 loop is CASSPLTPGNNSPLHF. DNA for the CDR3: TGTGCCAGCAGCCCCCTGACACCCGGGAATAATTCACCCCTCCACTTT.

The rearrangement uses TRBV20-1 and TRBJ2-3; D is perhaps TRBD1 (5 bases). V was cut by 6 bases and J by 2 bases, with 18 bases left in between. Germline lookup yields CDR1 DFQATT and CDR2 SNEGSKA (reference sequence). The CDR3 sequence is 15 residues long. Written as DNA, the CDR3 is TGCAGTGCGGGGAAACAGGTCCCCACCACAGATACGCAGTATTTT. Protein sequence: CSAGKQVPTTDTQYF.

This clonotype has a count of ten or more. CDR3 coding DNA: TGTGCCAGCAGCACGACAGGGGGCTTTGGTGAAAAACTGTTTTTT. It specifies CASSTTGGFGEKLFF. The J gene is TRBJ1-4, the V gene TRBV7-9; 10 bases match TRBD1. Germline V gene sequence: CDR1 SEHNR, CDR2 FQNEAQ (reference sequence). Trimming removed 5 bases from V and 7 bases from J; junction bases left unmatched: 7. The CDR3 is made up of 15 amino acids. Using reference TRBV7-9 and TRBJ1-4 for the parts outside the CDR3, the full variable domain is DTGVSQNPRHKITKRGQNVTFRCDPISEHNRLYWYRQTLGQGPEFLTYFQNEAQLEKSRLLSDRFSAERPKGSFSTLEIQRTEQGDSAMYLCASSTTGGFGEKLFFGSGTQLSVL.

This clonotype was counted between two and nine times. The chain joins TRBV20-1 to TRBJ2-1, with 10 bases matching TRBD2. The CDR3 has 18 residues. The germline gives CDR1 DFQATT, CDR2 SNEGSKA (reference sequence). V gave up 0 bases and J gave up 4 bases; unmatched junction bases: 12. CDR3 residues: CSARDSLAGDMWYNEQFF. CDR3 sequence (DNA): TGCAGTGCTAGAGATTCGCTAGCGGGGGATATGTGGTACAATGAGCAGTTCTTC.

This clonotype was detected ten times or more. This rearrangement joins TRBV24-1 to TRBJ2-3; possible D gene TRBD2, 5 bases. Germline loops: CDR1 KGHDR, CDR2 SFDVKD. V shed 0 bases and J shed 1 base, with 10 bases lying between them. The CDR3 is 16 amino acids. In nucleotides, the CDR3 is TGTGCCACCAGTGATTTGCTTTTCGGGGGCACAGATACGCAGTATTTT. This gives the protein CATSDLLFGGTDTQYF.

This clonotype came up a few times. The V call is TRBV3-1, the J call TRBJ1-2; TRBD1 matches at 7 bases. The J segment lost 4 bases and the V segment lost 3 bases, leaving 8 bases of the junction unmatched. CDR3 size: 15 residues. CDR1 is LGHDT, CDR2 YNNKEL, per germline (reference sequence). The chain's CDR3 is CASSQGQSLFYGYTF. CDR3 nucleotides: TGTGCCAGCAGCCAGGGACAGTCCCTCTTCTATGGCTACACCTTC.

Only a few counts were recorded for this clonotype. V gene TRBV4-2 combines with J gene TRBJ2-3; 7 nucleotides agree with TRBD2. The germline V gene has CDR1 LGHNA and CDR2 YNFKEQ. The V gene end was trimmed by 0 bases and the J gene end by 5 bases; junction bases not matched to a gene: 8. This CDR3 is 16 amino acids long. CDR3 protein: CASSQDPGGKGDTQYF. CDR3 bases: TGTGCCAGCAGCCAAGATCCGGGGGGTAAGGGAGATACGCAGTATTTT.

The chain has TRBV2 and TRBJ1-2; D perhaps matches TRBD1 (5 bases). Per the germline V gene, CDR1 is SNHLY and CDR2 is FYNNEI. Trimming stripped 6 bases from V and 4 bases from J, with 9 bases between. The CDR3 has 12 residues. The CDR3 nucleotides are TGTGCCAGCAGGGACATTCTCTATGGCTACACCTTC. Protein sequence: CASRDILYGYTF.

This clonotype came up many times. This rearrangement joins TRBV2 to TRBJ2-2, with TRBD2 as a possible D gene (5 bases). With 3 bases removed from V and 6 bases from J, the gap between germline ends came to 11 bases. The V gene's germline CDR1 is SNHLY and CDR2 FYNNEI. The CDR3 consists of 14 residues. This CDR3 is CASSDGEVAGELFF. CDR3 in DNA: TGTGCCAGCAGTGACGGGGAAGTGGCCGGGGAGCTGTTTTTT. The full variable domain, in which reference TRBV2 and TRBJ2-2 provide the parts outside the CDR3, is EPEVTQTPSHQVTQMGQEVILRCVPISNHLYFYWYRQILGQKVEFLVSFYNNEISEKSEIFDDQFSVERPDGSNFTLKIRSTKLEDSAMYFCASSDGEVAGELFFGEGSRLTVL.

The V call is TRBV15, the J call TRBJ1-5; D remains unclear. The CDR3 runs to 13 residues. CDR1 LNHNV and CDR2 YYDKDF come from the germline V gene (reference sequence). The V end lost 5 bases, the J end lost 2 bases, and 7 bases lay between the germline ends. CDR3 DNA sequence: TGTGCCACCAGCCAGGACGGCAATCAGCCCCAGCATTTT. This sequence encodes CATSQDGNQPQHF.

This clonotype was counted only a few times. CDR3 in amino acids: CASSSEGSSYNEQFF. CDR3 coding DNA: TGTGCCAGTAGTTCTGAGGGTAGCTCCTACAATGAGCAGTTCTTC. The V gene is TRBV19, the J gene TRBJ2-1, with D perhaps matching TRBD2 (5 bases). Trimming pared 5 bases from V and 0 bases from J, leaving 11 bases between. The CDR3 extends over 15 amino acids. CDR1 and CDR2 (germline): LNHDA, SQIVND (reference sequence).